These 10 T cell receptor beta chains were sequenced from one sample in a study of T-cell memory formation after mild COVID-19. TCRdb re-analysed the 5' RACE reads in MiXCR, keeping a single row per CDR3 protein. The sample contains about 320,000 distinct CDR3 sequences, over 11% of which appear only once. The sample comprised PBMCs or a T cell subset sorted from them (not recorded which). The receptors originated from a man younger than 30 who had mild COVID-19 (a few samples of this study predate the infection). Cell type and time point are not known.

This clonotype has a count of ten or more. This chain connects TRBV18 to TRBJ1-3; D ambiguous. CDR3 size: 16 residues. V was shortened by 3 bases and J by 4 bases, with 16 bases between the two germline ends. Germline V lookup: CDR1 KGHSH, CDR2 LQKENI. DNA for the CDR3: TGTGCCAGCTCACCGCAACCCCCGGTGTACGGAAACACCATATATTTT. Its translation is CASSPQPPVYGNTIYF.

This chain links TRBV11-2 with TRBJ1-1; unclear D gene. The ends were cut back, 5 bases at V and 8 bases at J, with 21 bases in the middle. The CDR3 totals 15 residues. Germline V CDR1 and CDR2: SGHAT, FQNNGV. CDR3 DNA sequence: TGTGCCAGCAGCCCTAGATCTTGGGATTCGACAGAAGCTTTCTTT. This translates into CASSPRSWDSTEAFF.

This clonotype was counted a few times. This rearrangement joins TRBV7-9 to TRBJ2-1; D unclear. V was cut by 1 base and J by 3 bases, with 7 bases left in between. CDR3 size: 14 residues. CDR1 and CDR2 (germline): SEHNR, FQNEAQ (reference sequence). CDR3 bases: TGTGCCAGCAGCTTAGTCGCAGTCTACAATGAGCAGTTCTTC. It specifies CASSLVAVYNEQFF.

The CDR3 here is CASSYSRFLEQYF. In nucleotides, the CDR3 is TGTGCCAGCAGTTACTCGCGTTTTTTGGAGCAGTACTTC. This chain links TRBV6-5 with TRBJ2-7; unclear D gene. Trimming removed 0 bases from V and 7 bases from J, with 10 bases in between. This CDR3 comprises 13 residues. CDR1 MNHEY and CDR2 SVGAGI come from the germline V gene.

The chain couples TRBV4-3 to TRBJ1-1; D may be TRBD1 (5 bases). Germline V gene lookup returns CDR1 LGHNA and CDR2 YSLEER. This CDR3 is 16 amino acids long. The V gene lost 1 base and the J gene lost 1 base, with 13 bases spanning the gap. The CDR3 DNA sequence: TGCGCCAGCAGCCAAGGGTACGGGACGGCGAACACTGAAGCTTTCTTT. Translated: CASSQGYGTANTEAFF.

The CDR3 nucleotides read TGTGCCAGTACTACAGGGGGATTCACTGAAGCTTTCTTT. Encoded protein: CASTTGGFTEAFF. This chain uses TRBV19 with TRBJ1-1, with 8 bases aligning to TRBD1. V shed 7 bases, J shed 4 bases, and the junction held 5 bases outside the gene matches. This CDR3 is 13 amino acids long. Per germline, CDR1 LNHDA and CDR2 SQIVND (reference sequence).

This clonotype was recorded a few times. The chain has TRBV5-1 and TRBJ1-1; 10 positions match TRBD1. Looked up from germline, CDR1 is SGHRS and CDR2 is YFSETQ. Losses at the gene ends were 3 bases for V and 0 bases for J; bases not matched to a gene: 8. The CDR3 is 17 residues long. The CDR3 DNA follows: TGCGCCAGCAGCTCAGGGGACAGGGGAATAATGAACACTGAAGCTTTCTTT. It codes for CASSSGDRGIMNTEAFF.

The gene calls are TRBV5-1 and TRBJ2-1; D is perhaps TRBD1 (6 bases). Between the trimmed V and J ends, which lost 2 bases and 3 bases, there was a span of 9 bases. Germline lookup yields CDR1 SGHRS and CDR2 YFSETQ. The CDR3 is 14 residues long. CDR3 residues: CASSFGGIYNEQFF. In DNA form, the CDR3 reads TGCGCCAGCAGCTTTGGGGGCATCTACAATGAGCAGTTCTTC. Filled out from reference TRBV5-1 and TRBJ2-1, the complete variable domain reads KAGVTQTPRYLIKTRGQQVTLSCSPISGHRSVSWYQQTPGQGLQFLFEYFSETQRNKGNFPGRFSGRQFSNSRSEMNVSTLELGDSALYLCASSFGGIYNEQFFGPGTRLTVL.

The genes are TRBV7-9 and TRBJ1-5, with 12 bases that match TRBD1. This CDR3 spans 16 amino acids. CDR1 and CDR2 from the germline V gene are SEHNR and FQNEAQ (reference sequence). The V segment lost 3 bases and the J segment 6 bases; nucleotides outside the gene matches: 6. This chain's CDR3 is CASSFTGTGGIQPQHF. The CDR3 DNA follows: TGTGCCAGCAGCTTTACCGGGACAGGGGGCATTCAGCCCCAGCATTTT.

CDR3 nucleotide sequence: TGTGCCAGCAGCCCCGAGGTCGGGTTGGCCGGGGAGCTGTTTTTT. Residues: CASSPEVGLAGELFF. This chain uses TRBV7-2 with TRBJ2-2, with D uncertain. V was trimmed by 5 bases and J by 6 bases, leaving 16 bases between them. CDR1 SGHTA and CDR2 FQGNSA come from the germline V gene. This CDR3 contains 15 residues.